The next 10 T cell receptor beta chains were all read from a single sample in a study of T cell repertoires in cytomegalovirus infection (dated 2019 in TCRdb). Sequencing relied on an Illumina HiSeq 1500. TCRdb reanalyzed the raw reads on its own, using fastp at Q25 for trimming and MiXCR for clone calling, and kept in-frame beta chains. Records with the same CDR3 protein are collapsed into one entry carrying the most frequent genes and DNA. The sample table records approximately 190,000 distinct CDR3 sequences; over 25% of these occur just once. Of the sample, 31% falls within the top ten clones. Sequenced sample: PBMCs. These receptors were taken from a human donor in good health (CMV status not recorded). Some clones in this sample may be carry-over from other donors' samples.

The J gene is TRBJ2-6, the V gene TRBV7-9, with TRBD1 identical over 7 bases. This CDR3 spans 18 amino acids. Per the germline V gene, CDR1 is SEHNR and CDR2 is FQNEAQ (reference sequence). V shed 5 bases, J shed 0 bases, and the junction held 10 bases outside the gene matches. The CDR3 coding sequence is TGTGCCAGCAGCCAATTCGTGGGACAGAGCTCTGGGGCCAACGTCCTGACTTTC. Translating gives CASSQFVGQSSGANVLTF. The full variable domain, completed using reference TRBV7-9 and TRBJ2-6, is DTGVSQNPRHKITKRGQNVTFRCDPISEHNRLYWYRQTLGQGPEFLTYFQNEAQLEKSRLLSDRFSAERPKGSFSTLEIQRTEQGDSAMYLCASSQFVGQSSGANVLTFGAGSRLTVL.

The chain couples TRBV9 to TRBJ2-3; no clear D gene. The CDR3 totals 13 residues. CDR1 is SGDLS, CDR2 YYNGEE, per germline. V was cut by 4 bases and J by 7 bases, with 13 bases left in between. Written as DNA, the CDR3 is TGTGCCAGCAGCCTAGACCCCGCCAATACGCAGTATTTT. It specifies CASSLDPANTQYF.

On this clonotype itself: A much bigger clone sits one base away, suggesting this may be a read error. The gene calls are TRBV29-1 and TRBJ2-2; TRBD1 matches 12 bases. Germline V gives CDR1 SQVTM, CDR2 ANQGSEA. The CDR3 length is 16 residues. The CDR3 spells CSARTGQGAYGGVLFF. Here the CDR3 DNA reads TGCAGCGCCCGAACGGGACAGGGGGCCTACGGCGGGGTGCTGTTTTTT.

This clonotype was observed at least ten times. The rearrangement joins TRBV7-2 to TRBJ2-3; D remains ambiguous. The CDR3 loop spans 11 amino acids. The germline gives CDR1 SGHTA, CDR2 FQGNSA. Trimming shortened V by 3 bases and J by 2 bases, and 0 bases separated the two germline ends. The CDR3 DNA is TGTGCCAGCAGCTTCACAGATACGCAGTATTTT. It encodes CASSFTDTQYF.

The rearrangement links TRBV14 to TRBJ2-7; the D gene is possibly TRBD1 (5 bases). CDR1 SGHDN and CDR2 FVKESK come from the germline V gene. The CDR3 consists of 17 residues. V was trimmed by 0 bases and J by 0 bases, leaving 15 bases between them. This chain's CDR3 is CASSQDSLRGISYEQYF. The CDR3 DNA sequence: TGTGCCAGCAGCCAAGATTCCCTAAGGGGTATCTCCTACGAGCAGTACTTC.

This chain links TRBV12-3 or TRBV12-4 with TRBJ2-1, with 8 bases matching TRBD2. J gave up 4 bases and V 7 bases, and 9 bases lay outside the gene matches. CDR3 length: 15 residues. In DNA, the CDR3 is TGTGCCAGCACCCTAAGCGGGAGAATTTACAATGAGCAGTTCTTC. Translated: CASTLSGRIYNEQFF.

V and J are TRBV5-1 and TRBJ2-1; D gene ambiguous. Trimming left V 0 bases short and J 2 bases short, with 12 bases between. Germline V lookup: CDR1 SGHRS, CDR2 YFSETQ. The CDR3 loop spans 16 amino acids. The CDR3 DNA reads TGCGCCAGCAGCTTGGGACTGGGTCCAGCCTACAATGAGCAGTTCTTC. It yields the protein CASSLGLGPAYNEQFF.

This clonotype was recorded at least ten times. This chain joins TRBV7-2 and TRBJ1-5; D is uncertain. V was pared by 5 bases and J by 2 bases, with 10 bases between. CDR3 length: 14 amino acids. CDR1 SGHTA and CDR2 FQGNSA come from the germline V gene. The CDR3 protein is CASSPRWGNQPQHF. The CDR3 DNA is TGTGCCAGCAGCCCAAGGTGGGGCAATCAGCCCCAGCATTTT.

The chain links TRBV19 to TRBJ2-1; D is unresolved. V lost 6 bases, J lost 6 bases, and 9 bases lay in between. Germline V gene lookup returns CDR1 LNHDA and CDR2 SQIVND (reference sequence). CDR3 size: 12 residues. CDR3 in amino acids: CASRKAGNEQFF. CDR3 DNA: TGTGCCAGTAGGAAGGCTGGCAATGAGCAGTTCTTC.

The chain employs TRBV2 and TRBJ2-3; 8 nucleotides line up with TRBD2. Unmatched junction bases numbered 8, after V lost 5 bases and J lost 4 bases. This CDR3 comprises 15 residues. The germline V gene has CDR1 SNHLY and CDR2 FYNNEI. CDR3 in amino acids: CASSKSGGGADTQYF. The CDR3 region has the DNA TGTGCCAGCAGTAAAAGCGGGGGAGGCGCAGATACGCAGTATTTT.